This T cell receptor (beta chain) is drawn from a study of blood T cell repertoires in COVID-19 (dated by TCRdb to 2020 to 2022). Notes on the research overall: Collaborator samples came from the United States, Italy and Spain and covered acute and convalescent phases of COVID-19. Samples came from the ongoing ImmuneRACE study (first 160 participants) plus 1,254 subjects from 6 global collaborators. Nearly every sample came with metadata listing a de-identified subject ID, COVID-19 status, age in years and sex. The repertoires were released in a freely available public database intended as a resource for research on the immune response to SARS-CoV-2. The dataset comprised deeply sampled blood TCRbeta repertoires from subjects exposed to, actively infected with, or recovered from COVID-19. HLA class I and class II types, where available, came from metadata supplied by the sample provider rather than from assay-based typing. The material from the prospective study consisted of cDNA or gDNA derived from T cells, B-cell-depleted T cells, or PBMCs. General findings and caveats noted by the study authors: Clinical and demographic metadata were provided uncurated, with the amount varying by source and participant.

A second Seattle source provided samples from volunteer blood donors who had recovered from COVID-19. The collaborating institutions used their own protocols to collect whole blood in K2EDTA tubes. For TCRbeta analysis, collaborators shipped samples as frozen whole blood, isolated PBMCs, or DNA extracted from either of those sample types. A remark on this clone: The antigen this receptor binds is unknown. No clone much larger than this one lies a single base away; base qualities are absent.

TCRbeta CDR3 regions were amplified from genomic DNA using the immunoSEQ Assay, a bias-controlled multiplex PCR. On the authors' methods: The number of nucleated cells in each sample was estimated from the amplification of reference gene primers within the assay. Sequence reads were collapsed and filtered to measure the absolute abundance of every unique TCRbeta CDR3 rearrangement. For each sample, productive Simpson clonality was calculated as the square root of Simpson's diversity index across productive rearrangements. In TCRdb, the immuneACCESS table is reduced to in-frame sequences with V and J assigned. These tables do not hold every clone; where another copy was compared, an unresolved V gene accounts for under half, and the others remain unexplained. V and J calls and clone size follow that table, whereas D and trimming were derived from the DNA. The sample data list fewer than 450,000 clones, and around 91% of these were observed just once. Roughly 3.3% of the sample belongs to the ten largest clones.

CDR1 and CDR2 were assigned from the germline V gene (reference sequence) as SGHNT and YYREEE. Trimmed from V: 6 bases; trimmed from J: 0 bases; junction bases lacking a gene match: 5. The CDR3 contains 14 residues, cysteine and phenylalanine counted. CDR3 DNA only is kept here, 42 bases in frame from base 1. This TCR was recovered from a young woman who had recovered from COVID-19. Sequencing used peripheral blood. The sequence links TRBV5-4 to TRBJ2-5; 7 central bases correspond to TRBD2. The CDR3 protein is CASMEGTNQETQYF. The bases read TGTGCCAGCATGGAGGGGACTAACCAAGAGACCCAGTACTTC.